The 22 T cell receptor beta chains given below trace back to one sample, sequenced in a study of immune characterization of retroperitoneal liposarcoma. TCRdb analysed the PCR reads with MiXCR anew, one entry per CDR3 protein. This repertoire shows about 3,000 distinct CDR3 sequences, around 50% found once; its top ten account for 40% to 45%. Sequences were obtained from tumor tissue. The receptors were sampled from a male donor with retroperitoneal liposarcoma.

This clonotype is medium-sized within its sample. V usage is TRBV5-6 and J usage is TRBJ2-3, with TRBD2 matching 9 bases. The CDR3 has 15 amino acids. Germline V CDR1 and CDR2: SGHDT, YYEEEE. With 7 bases clipped from V and 6 bases from J, the junction kept 12 bases outside the gene matches. As DNA, the CDR3 is TGTGCCAGCGGACCGACTAGCGGCCCCCCGGATACGCAGTATTTT. The encoded protein is CASGPTSGPPDTQYF.

The gene calls are TRBV7-6 and TRBJ2-1, with 9 bases that match TRBD1. The length of the CDR3 is 15 residues. V was clipped by 5 bases and J by 13 bases; unmatched bases: 15. CDR1 is SGHVS, CDR2 FNYEAQ, per germline. Written as DNA, the CDR3 is TGTGCCAGCAGCCCGGACAGGGGTATGGGGGAGACCCAGTTCTTC. This codes for CASSPDRGMGETQFF.

This clonotype was seen only a few times. This sequence joins TRBV6-6 and TRBJ2-5, with TRBD2 matching over 8 bases. CDR1 is MNHNY and CDR2 is SVGAGI in the germline V gene (reference sequence). V shed 2 bases and J 11 bases; nucleotides not matched to a gene: 7. The CDR3 is 13 amino acids. CDR3 in DNA: TGTGCCAGCAGTTACGAGCGGGAGACTGAGCAGTACTTC. The encoded protein is CASSYERETEQYF.

This clonotype is medium-sized (0.01 to 0.1%) within its sample. J is TRBJ2-7 and V is TRBV7-2; D remains unclear. V shed 1 base and J shed 7 bases, with 11 bases lying between them. The CDR3 consists of 13 residues. Germline V gives CDR1 SGHTA, CDR2 FQGNSA. The CDR3: CASSLDGSLEQYF. The CDR3 nucleotides read TGTGCCAGCAGCTTAGATGGATCCTTGGAGCAGTACTTC.

This clonotype was counted between two and nine times. The genes are TRBV6-1 and TRBJ2-3; D might be TRBD2 (5 bases). The CDR3 totals 11 residues. Germline lookup yields CDR1 MNHNS and CDR2 SASEGT. Trimming pared 7 bases from V and 9 bases from J, leaving 11 bases between. As DNA, the CDR3 is TGTGCCAGCAACTCCGGAGGCACGCAGTATTTT. As protein: CASNSGGTQYF.

V and J are TRBV6-6 and TRBJ2-1; D remains ambiguous. The J call is uncertain, as TRBJ2-7 better fits the DNA end. Germline CDR1 is MNHNY and CDR2 is SVGAGI (reference sequence). The CDR3 is made up of 11 amino acids. As DNA, the CDR3 is TGTGCCAGCAGTTCTCAGTACGAGCAGTACTTC. Amino acids: CASSSQYEQYF.

In its sample, this clonotype was seen a few times. This chain joins TRBV7-6 and TRBJ2-5, with 12 bases lining up with TRBD2. Germline CDR1 reads SGHVS; CDR2 reads FNYEAQ. V shed 1 base, J shed 11 bases, and the junction held 14 bases outside the gene matches. This CDR3 is built from 17 residues. The CDR3 here is CASSLGGLAGYYNEQYF. The CDR3 DNA reads as TGTGCCAGCAGCTTAGGGGGACTAGCGGGCTACTACAATGAGCAGTACTTC.

The chain is built from TRBV25-1 and TRBJ1-1, with 10 bases identical to TRBD1. J was trimmed by 3 bases and V by 1 base; bases with no gene match: 2. The CDR3 is made up of 15 amino acids. Germline lookup yields CDR1 MGHDK and CDR2 SYGVNS. The CDR3 DNA sequence: TGTGCCAGCAGTGAATCTGGGACAGGGGACACTGAAGCTTTCTTT. Translation: CASSESGTGDTEAFF.

V gene TRBV12-3 or TRBV12-4 combines with J gene TRBJ2-5, with D hard to call. The DNA end is more similar to TRBJ2-7, so the J call may be wrong. The CDR3 extends over 13 amino acids. As DNA, the CDR3 is TGTGCCAGCAGTTTATCAGAGCTCGGCGAGCAGTACTTC. Protein sequence: CASSLSELGEQYF.

The chain recombines TRBV6-1 with TRBJ2-7, with D hard to call. The germline gives CDR1 MNHNS, CDR2 SASEGT. V was shortened by 9 bases and J by 2 bases, with 11 bases between the two germline ends. The CDR3 totals 12 residues. CDR3 amino acids: CASSTRPYEQYF. Written as DNA, the CDR3 is TGTGCCAGTTCGACCCGACCCTACGAGCAGTACTTC.

The rearrangement joins TRBV12-3 or TRBV12-4 to TRBJ2-7; D might be TRBD2 (6 bases). V was trimmed by 5 bases and J by 2 bases, leaving 10 bases between them. CDR3 length: 13 residues. The CDR3 loop reads CASSASGAYEQYF. The CDR3 bases are TGTGCCAGCAGTGCGTCGGGAGCCTACGAGCAGTACTTC.

About this clonotype: The conserved phenylalanine or tryptophan normally closing the CDR3 is absent here, so this likely arose from a read error. This chain joins TRBV7-2 and TRBJ2-1, with D unresolved. The last part of the DNA fits TRBJ2-7 better; the J call may be wrong. CDR3 length: 14 amino acids. From germline, CDR1 is SGHTA and CDR2 FQGNSA. The CDR3 region is CASSTSGPPYEQYL. The CDR3, as DNA: TGTGCCAGCAGCACCTCCGGTCCCCCCTACGAGCAGTACCTC.

This clonotype was counted only a few times. The rearrangement links TRBV7-9 to TRBJ1-2; 8 nucleotides match TRBD1. The V segment lost 1 base and the J segment 4 bases; nucleotides outside the gene matches: 11. The CDR3 spans 17 residues. Germline V lookup: CDR1 SEHNR, CDR2 FQNEAQ (reference sequence). CDR3 loop: CASSLEGSRGHVYGYTF. The CDR3 bases are TGTGCCAGCAGCTTAGAGGGTTCCAGGGGGCATGTCTATGGCTACACCTTC.

The chain combines TRBV7-2 with TRBJ2-1; TRBD2 matches at 11 bases. The CDR3 runs 15 residues. After removal of 4 bases from V and 5 bases from J, the junction contained 4 bases not matched to a gene. From germline, CDR1 is SGHTA and CDR2 FQGNSA. The CDR3 DNA reads TGTGCCAGCAGCTACTCTAGCGGGGGGCACAATGAGCAGTTCTTC. This codes for CASSYSSGGHNEQFF.

J is TRBJ2-3 and V is TRBV5-1; no reliable D call. The V end lost 3 bases, the J end lost 2 bases, and 7 bases lay between the germline ends. CDR3 size: 13 residues. CDR1 and CDR2 (germline): SGHRS, YFSETQ. The CDR3 spells CASSSHYTDTQYF. CDR3 in DNA: TGCGCCAGCAGCTCGCACTACACAGATACGCAGTATTTT.

This clonotype has more than one count but fewer than ten. The rearrangement joins TRBV6-1 to TRBJ2-4, with D perhaps TRBD1 (5 bases). The CDR3 spans 16 residues. Germline CDR1 reads MNHNS; CDR2 reads SASEGT. V was trimmed by 3 bases and J by 1 base, leaving 13 bases between them. For the CDR3, the DNA is TGTGCCAGCAGTGAGGGCAGGGATGTTGCCAAAAACATTCAGTACTTC. Its translation: CASSEGRDVAKNIQYF.

This clonotype is categorized as medium-sized. The chain links TRBV12-3 or TRBV12-4 to TRBJ2-1, with 7 bases identical to TRBD1. The J call may be faulty, since TRBJ2-7 better matches the DNA end. The CDR3 runs to 14 residues. This CDR3 is CASRQGTVYNEQYF. The CDR3 DNA sequence: TGTGCCAGCAGACAAGGGACAGTATACAATGAGCAGTACTTC.

The chain couples TRBV4-1 to TRBJ2-1; 12 bases line up with TRBD2. The better agreement between TRBJ2-7 and the DNA end casts doubt on the J call. The CDR3 has 16 residues. Per germline, CDR1 MGHRA and CDR2 YSYEKL. In DNA form, the CDR3 reads TGCGCCAGCAGCCAAGTCCTAGCGGGAGGGAACTACGAGCAGTACTTC. It specifies CASSQVLAGGNYEQYF.

This clonotype is labeled as medium-sized. V and J are TRBV6-1 and TRBJ2-1, with a tentative D call TRBD1 (5 bases). The J call is doubtful: the DNA matches TRBJ2-7 better. The germline V gene encodes CDR1 MNHNS and CDR2 SASEGT. The CDR3 loop spans 14 amino acids. The CDR3 loop is CASSEWGRDYEQYF. The CDR3 DNA follows: TGTGCCAGCAGTGAATGGGGCAGAGACTACGAGCAGTACTTC.

In its sample, this clonotype was seen a few times. V and J are TRBV6-1 and TRBJ2-3, with 11 positions matching TRBD2. CDR1 and CDR2 (germline): MNHNS, SASEGT. V lost 3 bases to trimming and J lost 6 bases; unmatched junction nucleotides: 17. The CDR3 consists of 19 residues. The CDR3 sequence: CASSEPFSGRAPLRDTQYF. Here the CDR3 DNA reads TGTGCCAGCAGTGAGCCCTTTAGCGGGAGGGCCCCCTTGCGCGATACGCAGTATTTT.

This clonotype is medium-sized by share. The rearrangement links TRBV7-6 to TRBJ2-4, with D possibly being TRBD2 (5 bases). The CDR3 sequence is 13 residues long. Germline V gene lookup returns CDR1 SGHVS and CDR2 FNYEAQ. V was pared by 5 bases and J by 8 bases, with 13 bases between. CDR3 nucleotides: TGTGCCAGCAGCCGGACCAACGGGGACATTCAGTACTTC. Amino acid sequence: CASSRTNGDIQYF.

The genes are TRBV18 and TRBJ2-3, with 10 bases that match TRBD2. V trimming: 3 bases; J trimming: 0 bases; junction bases outside the gene matches: 9. Germline lookup yields CDR1 KGHSH and CDR2 LQKENI. The CDR3 totals 18 residues. CDR3 in DNA: TGTGCCAGCTCACCGCCTAGCGGGGGTTTCACTAGCACAGATACGCAGTATTTT. This translates into CASSPPSGGFTSTDTQYF. The full variable domain, in which reference TRBV18 and TRBJ2-3 provide the parts outside the CDR3, is NAGVMQNPRHLVRRRGQEARLRCSPMKGHSHVYWYRQLPEEGLKFMVYLQKENIIDESGMPKERFSAEFPKEGPSILRIQQVVRGDSAAYFCASSPPSGGFTSTDTQYFGPGTRLTVL.